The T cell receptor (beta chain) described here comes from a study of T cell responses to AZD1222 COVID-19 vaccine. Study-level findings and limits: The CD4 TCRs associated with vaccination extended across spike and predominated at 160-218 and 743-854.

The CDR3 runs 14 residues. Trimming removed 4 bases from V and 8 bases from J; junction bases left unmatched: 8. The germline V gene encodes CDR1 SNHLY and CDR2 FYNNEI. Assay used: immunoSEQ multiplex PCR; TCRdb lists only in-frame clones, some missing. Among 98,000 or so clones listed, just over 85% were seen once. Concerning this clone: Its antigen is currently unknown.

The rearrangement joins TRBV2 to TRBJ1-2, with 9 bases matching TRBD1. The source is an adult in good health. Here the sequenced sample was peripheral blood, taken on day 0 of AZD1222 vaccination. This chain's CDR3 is CASSVGTGGGGYTF. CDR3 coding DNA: TGTGCCAGCAGTGTAGGTACAGGGGGCGGAGGCTACACCTTC.